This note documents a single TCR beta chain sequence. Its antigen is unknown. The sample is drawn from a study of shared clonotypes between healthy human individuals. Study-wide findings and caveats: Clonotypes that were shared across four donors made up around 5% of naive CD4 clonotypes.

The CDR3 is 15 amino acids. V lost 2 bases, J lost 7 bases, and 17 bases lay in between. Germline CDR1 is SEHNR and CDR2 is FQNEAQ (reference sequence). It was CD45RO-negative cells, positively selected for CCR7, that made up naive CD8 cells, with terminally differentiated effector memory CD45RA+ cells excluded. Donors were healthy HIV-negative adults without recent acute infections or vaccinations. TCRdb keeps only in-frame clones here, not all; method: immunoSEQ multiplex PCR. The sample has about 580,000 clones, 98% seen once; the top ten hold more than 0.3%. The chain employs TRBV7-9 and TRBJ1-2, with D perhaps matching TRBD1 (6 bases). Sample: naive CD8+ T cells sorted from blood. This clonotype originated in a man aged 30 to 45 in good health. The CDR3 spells CASSLFPPGAIGYTF. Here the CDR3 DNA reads TGTGCCAGCAGCTTATTCCCGCCAGGGGCTATTGGCTACACCTTC.